This is a list of T cell receptor beta chains from one sample in a study of response to subunit inactivated influenza vaccine. MiXCR, run by TCRdb on the RT-PCR reads, gives a single entry per CDR3 protein. The data show about 530,000 distinct CDR3 sequences, with 10% to 15% seen just once and roughly a tenth held by the top ten. Sequencing used PBMCs from blood, obtained on the day of vaccination. The receptors derive from a man over 45 who received an inactivated influenza vaccine. The CDR3 runs from the conserved cysteine through the conserved F or W. Fields, in order: J gene, D gene, V gene, clone size, CDR3 protein, CDR3 DNA. D genes are given only for firm matches. Clone size is stated in some rows and not others, as once, few, many or a class when expanded.

TRBJ2-7 TRBD2 TRBV12-3/TRBV12-4 many CASSLFGGGNEQYF TGTGCCAGCAGTTTATTCGGCGGGGGTAACGAGCAGTACTTC
TRBJ2-7 TRBD1 TRBV29-1 few CSVEDFGQARREQYF TGCAGCGTTGAAGATTTCGGACAGGCCCGTCGCGAGCAGTACTTC
TRBJ2-1 - TRBV6-2/TRBV6-3 - CASSPNGYNEQFF TGTGCCAGCAGTCCCAACGGCTACAATGAGCAGTTCTTC
TRBJ2-7 TRBD1 TRBV27 few CASRAKGQGPYEQYF TGTGCCAGCAGGGCCAAGGGACAGGGCCCCTACGAGCAGTACTTC
TRBJ2-5 - TRBV27 few CASSLFAGTGETQYF TGTGCCAGCAGTTTATTTGCAGGGACCGGAGAGACCCAGTACTTC
TRBJ2-1 - TRBV7-2 few CASTKTGLGITEQFF TGTGCCAGCACCAAGACAGGACTGGGGATAACTGAGCAGTTCTTC
TRBJ2-7 TRBD1 TRBV5-1 - CASSLGTGISYEQYF TGCGCCAGCAGCTTGGGGACAGGGATCTCCTACGAGCAGTACTTC
TRBJ2-1 - TRBV7-2 few CASSLSAVSSYNEQFF TGTGCCAGCAGCTTATCCGCCGTGAGCTCCTACAATGAGCAGTTCTTC
TRBJ2-3 - TRBV18 - CASSPNGGGRTDTQYF TGTGCCAGCTCACCAAACGGAGGGGGTCGCACAGATACGCAGTATTTT
TRBJ2-7 - TRBV10-1 many CASSPTGVSSSYEQYF TGCGCCAGCAGTCCTACCGGGGTCTCGAGCTCCTACGAGCAGTACTTC
TRBJ2-1 - TRBV18 many CASSPSLGREQFF TGTGCCAGCTCACCCTCTTTGGGGCGGGAGCAGTTCTTC
TRBJ2-3 - TRBV7-2 - CASSLSPSTQYF TGTGCCAGCAGCTTAAGTCCGAGTACGCAGTATTTT
TRBJ2-5 - TRBV9 many CASNMGNQETQYF TGTGCCAGCAACATGGGGAACCAAGAGACCCAGTACTTC
TRBJ1-3 - TRBV7-8 - CASSRQVGGAYGNTIYF TGTGCCAGCAGCCGGCAGGTTGGGGGGGCGTATGGAAACACCATATATTTT
TRBJ2-7 - TRBV6-1 - CASRDRAQGTYEQYF TGTGCCAGCAGGGACCGGGCGCAGGGGACCTACGAGCAGTACTTC
TRBJ2-3 - TRBV6-5 many CASSRLDTQYF TGTGCCAGCAGCCGGTTAGATACGCAGTATTTT
TRBJ1-1 TRBD1 TRBV5-1 - CASSLLGQGSGNTEAFF TGCGCCAGCAGCTTGTTAGGACAGGGGTCGGGTAACACTGAAGCTTTCTTT
TRBJ1-1 TRBD1 TRBV5-1 many CASSWTGARGAFF TGCGCCAGCAGCTGGACAGGGGCGAGAGGCGCTTTCTTT
TRBJ2-5 - TRBV5-5 many CASSLIGGQETQYF TGTGCCAGCAGCTTGATAGGGGGGCAAGAGACCCAGTACTTC
TRBJ2-1 - TRBV20-1 - CSARVPWSSYNEQFF TGCAGTGCTAGAGTCCCGTGGAGCTCCTACAATGAGCAGTTCTTC
TRBJ2-1 TRBD2 TRBV20-1 few CSARDPGTSGRKTYNEQFF TGCAGTGCTAGAGATCCCGGGACTAGCGGGAGAAAGACCTACAATGAGCAGTTCTTC
TRBJ2-1 TRBD2 TRBV20-1 few CSAGSVGASGSVNEQFF TGCAGTGCCGGGTCCGTCGGGGCTAGCGGGAGTGTCAATGAGCAGTTCTTC
TRBJ2-1 - TRBV28 many CASTTVDNEQFF TGTGCCAGCACGACAGTCGACAATGAGCAGTTCTTC
TRBJ2-1 TRBD2 TRBV12-3/TRBV12-4 few CASRDGLAAPYNEQFF TGTGCCAGCAGAGACGGACTAGCGGCACCCTACAATGAGCAGTTCTTC
TRBJ2-1 TRBD2 TRBV20-1 - CSARFPSGRSYNEQFF TGCAGTGCTAGGTTTCCTAGCGGGAGATCTTACAATGAGCAGTTCTTC
TRBJ1-2 - TRBV7-9 many CASSQTNREVNYGYTF TGTGCCAGCAGCCAAACGAACAGGGAGGTGAACTATGGCTACACCTTC
TRBJ2-3 - TRBV11-1 few CASAKSDTQYF TGTGCCAGCGCTAAGTCAGATACGCAGTATTTT
TRBJ2-1 - TRBV20-1 many CSASSAGRYNEQFF TGCAGTGCGTCCTCTGCGGGGAGATACAATGAGCAGTTCTTC
TRBJ2-7 TRBD2 TRBV7-2 few CASSPPGYSGRNEQYF TGTGCCAGCAGCCCCCCAGGGTACAGCGGGAGAAACGAGCAGTACTTC
TRBJ2-7 - TRBV7-2 few CASSPVGAAYEQYF TGTGCCAGCAGCCCCGTCGGAGCGGCCTACGAGCAGTACTTC
TRBJ2-3 - TRBV12-3/TRBV12-4 few CASSFILGTDTQYF TGTGCCAGCAGTTTTATTCTTGGGACAGATACGCAGTATTTT
TRBJ1-4 - TRBV28 few CASSSRRTGENEKLFF TGTGCCAGCAGTTCCCGCCGGACGGGGGAGAATGAAAAACTGTTTTTT
TRBJ2-5 TRBD2 TRBV10-2 few CASGLAGANQETQYF TGCGCCAGCGGACTAGCGGGGGCCAATCAAGAGACCCAGTACTTC
TRBJ2-1 - TRBV9 few CASSAWRDNEQFF TGTGCCAGCAGCGCTTGGAGGGACAATGAGCAGTTCTTC
TRBJ1-5 - TRBV3-1 many CASSQLVDRSPPLIFSNQPQHF TGTGCCAGCAGCCAGCTGGTTGACAGGTCCCCTCCCCTCATCTTTAGCAATCAGCCCCAGCATTTT
TRBJ2-7 - TRBV15 many CATSRDYPDEQYF TGTGCCACCAGCAGAGATTATCCGGACGAGCAGTACTTC
TRBJ1-6 TRBD1 TRBV12-3/TRBV12-4 many CASSLNRGNSPLHF TGTGCCAGCAGTTTAAACAGGGGTAATTCACCCCTCCACTTT
TRBJ2-7 TRBD1 TRBV18 - CASSPIRRRQGTSYEQYF TGTGCCAGCTCACCGATTCGTCGCCGACAGGGAACCTCCTACGAGCAGTACTTC
TRBJ2-1 - TRBV11-2 many CASSFSGPYNEQFF TGTGCCAGCAGCTTTTCTGGTCCCTACAATGAGCAGTTCTTC
TRBJ2-3 - TRBV4-3 - CASSQEFYGTDTQYF TGCGCCAGCAGCCAAGAATTCTATGGCACAGATACGCAGTATTTT
TRBJ2-2 - TRBV6-2/TRBV6-3 many CASSLSTANTGELFF TGTGCCAGCAGCCTCTCGACAGCGAACACCGGGGAGCTGTTTTTT
TRBJ2-4 - TRBV7-9 few CASSLAEGTIQYF TGTGCCAGCAGCTTAGCGGAGGGAACCATTCAGTACTTC
TRBJ1-2 - TRBV5-1 - CASSPDLYGYTF TGCGCCAGCAGCCCCGACCTCTATGGCTACACCTTC
TRBJ2-7 TRBD2 TRBV12-3/TRBV12-4 - CASSLGLAGTTYEQYF TGTGCCAGCAGTTTAGGACTAGCGGGGACCACCTACGAGCAGTACTTC
TRBJ1-2 - TRBV21-1 many CASSSCRANYGYTF TGTGCCAGCAGCAGTTGCAGAGCTAACTATGGCTACACCTTC
TRBJ2-1 TRBD2 TRBV5-1 - CASSLGIGGAYDEQFF TGCGCCAGCAGCTTAGGTATCGGGGGGGCCTACGATGAGCAGTTCTTC
TRBJ2-3 - TRBV6-5 few CASSFQDRSTDTQYF TGTGCCAGCAGTTTCCAGGACAGAAGCACAGATACGCAGTATTTT